The T cell receptor (beta chain) under discussion was sequenced for a study of T cell responses to AZD1222 COVID-19 vaccine (dated by TCRdb to the early 2020s). For context, the study as a whole: AZD1222 recipients with second doses at about 4 weeks or about 12 weeks were pooled, because spike-specific TCR depth and breadth did not differ between schedules. A total of 240 or so trial participants underwent TCR sequencing, of whom some 200 had received two doses of AZD1222 and around 26 had received two doses of the MenACWY control vaccine. Trial participants were enrolled into age subgroups of 18-55, 56-69 and 70-plus years, which contained roughly 150, 30 and 60 TCR-sequenced participants, respectively. General findings and caveats noted by the study authors: The 56-69-year group was small, and its depth increase did not reach significance, likely because of low power. Reportedly, almost half of the unique spike-specific TCRs recognized epitopes lying outside the regions that are mutated in the B.1.351 and B.1.1.7 variants. After two AZD1222 doses, both the breadth and the depth of spike-specific TCRs were significantly higher than at day 0 and than in MenACWY recipients. Participants were mostly white British and included more females than males, and it was suggested by the authors that clonal diversity may have been underestimated. The vaccine-associated CD4 TCRs covered the entire spike protein, and the dominant responses fell in regions 160-218 and 743-854. Only five to seven AZD1222 recipients were SARS-CoV-2 seropositive at baseline, limiting conclusions about previously exposed vaccinees. Because no samples from the day 14 peak response were available, repertoires could be characterized only after the peak T cell response.

The CDR3 regions of human TCRbeta chains were analyzed by immunosequencing. As for how the authors treated the data: TCRs in the repertoires were matched against a reference library of SARS-CoV-2-specific TCRs that had been generated with the MIRA antigen-specificity platform. Breadth was defined as the fraction of unique TCRs that were SARS-CoV-2-associated, and depth was defined as the fraction of total T cells that were SARS-CoV-2-associated. Each spike-specific TCR was assigned to its reactive spike region and to a CD4 or CD8 class using the MIRA data. Log10-transformed breadth and depth values were compared by one-way ANOVA with Sidak's multiple comparisons tests. TCRdb limited this immuneACCESS table to in-frame rearrangements with V and J called. A share of clones is missing; checked studies link under half to unresolved V genes, and the rest is unexplained. That table furnishes V, J and clone size, whereas the DNA furnished D and trimming. In all, the sample holds some 87,000 clones, and around 91% of those were seen once. The ten largest account for roughly 32% of the sample.

As for this clone: What this receptor recognizes is not known. One base away there is no much larger clone; base qualities are not given.

Sample time point, as interpreted from the label and publication: baseline before first vaccination. Vaccinee samples were obtained from the UK trials COV001 and COV002, which included a single-blind randomized controlled phase 2/3 trial of AZD1222 (ChAdOx1 nCoV-19) in healthy adults. For TCRbeta chain sequencing, PBMC samples from trial participants were taken at day 0 and at day 28 after the second dose. Its CDR3 holds 17 amino acids, cysteine through phenylalanine. The entry retains the CDR3 DNA only, 51 bases that are in frame from base 1. CDR1 MNHEY and CDR2 SMNVEV were looked up in the germline V gene (reference sequence). For this chain, trimming is 0 bases at the V end and 5 bases at the J end, and the number of junction bases without a gene match is 8.

The clonotype was recovered from an adult in good health. Recombination connected TRBV27 to TRBJ2-2, and 8 bases in between align with TRBD2. This specimen consisted of peripheral blood, obtained on day 0 of AZD1222 vaccination. The CDR3 in this case is CASSLSVGRAGTGELFF. The DNA sequence reads TGTGCCAGCAGTTTATCGGTCGGGAGGGCCGGGACCGGGGAGCTGTTTTTT.